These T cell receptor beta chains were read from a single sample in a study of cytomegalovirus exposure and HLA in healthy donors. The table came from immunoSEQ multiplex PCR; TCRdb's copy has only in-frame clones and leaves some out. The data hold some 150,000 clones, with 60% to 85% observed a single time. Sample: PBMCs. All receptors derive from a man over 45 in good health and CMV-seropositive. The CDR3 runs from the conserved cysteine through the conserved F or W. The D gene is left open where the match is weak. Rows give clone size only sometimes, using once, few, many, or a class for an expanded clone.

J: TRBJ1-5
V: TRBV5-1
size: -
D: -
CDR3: CASSLTGYSNQPQHF
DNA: TGCGCCAGCAGCTTGACAGGGTATAGCAATCAGCCCCAGCATTTT

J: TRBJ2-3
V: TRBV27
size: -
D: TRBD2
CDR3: CASRPTSGRADTQYF
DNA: TGTGCCAGCAGACCGACTAGCGGGAGAGCAGATACGCAGTATTTT

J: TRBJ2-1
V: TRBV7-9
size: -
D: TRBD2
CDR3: CASSLDLAGVEQFF
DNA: TGTGCCAGCAGCTTAGATCTAGCGGGAGTTGAGCAGTTCTTC

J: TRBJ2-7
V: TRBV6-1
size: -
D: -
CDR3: CASRQEGDEQYF
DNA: TGTGCCAGCAGACAGGAAGGCGACGAGCAGTACTTC

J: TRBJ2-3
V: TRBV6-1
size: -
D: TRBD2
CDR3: CASRAGGPDTQYF
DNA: TGTGCCAGCAGGGCGGGAGGGCCAGATACGCAGTATTTT

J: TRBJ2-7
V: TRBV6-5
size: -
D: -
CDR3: CASYTTGSEQYF
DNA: TGTGCCAGCTATACGACAGGATCCGAGCAGTACTTC

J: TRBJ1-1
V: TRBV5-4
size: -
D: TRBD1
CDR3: CASSFAQPGQGSPEAFF
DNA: TGTGCCAGCAGCTTCGCCCAACCGGGACAGGGAAGTCCTGAAGCTTTCTTT

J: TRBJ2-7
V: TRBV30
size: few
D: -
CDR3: CAWSRNRDEQYF
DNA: TGTGCCTGGAGTAGGAACAGGGACGAGCAGTACTTC

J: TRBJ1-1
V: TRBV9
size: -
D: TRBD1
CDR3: CASSVGTGTDTEAFF
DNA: TGTGCCAGCAGCGTAGGGACAGGGACTGACACTGAAGCTTTCTTT

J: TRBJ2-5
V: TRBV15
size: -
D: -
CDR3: CATSICETQYF
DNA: TGTGCCACCAGCATCTGTGAGACCCAGTACTTC

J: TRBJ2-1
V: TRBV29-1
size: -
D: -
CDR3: CSAQKYNEQFF
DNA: TGCAGCGCCCAGAAGTACAATGAGCAGTTCTTC

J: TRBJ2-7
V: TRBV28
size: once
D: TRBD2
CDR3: CASSLWTTPGTSGRGEQYF
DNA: TGTGCCAGCAGTTTATGGACCACTCCCGGGACTAGCGGGAGGGGCGAGCAGTACTTC

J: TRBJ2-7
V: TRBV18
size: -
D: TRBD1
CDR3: CASSRQGNGYYEQYF
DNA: TGTGCCAGCTCGCGACAGGGGAACGGATACTACGAGCAGTACTTC

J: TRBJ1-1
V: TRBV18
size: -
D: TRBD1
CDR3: CASSPGQGGGAFF
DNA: TGTGCCAGCTCACCTGGACAGGGGGGTGGAGCTTTCTTT

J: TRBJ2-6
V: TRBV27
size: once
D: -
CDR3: CASSRGPTHSGANVLTF
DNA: TGTGCCAGCAGTCGCGGGCCGACCCATTCTGGGGCCAACGTCCTGACTTTC

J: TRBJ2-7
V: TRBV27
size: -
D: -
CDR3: CASSFFQGGDEQYF
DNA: TGTGCCAGCAGTTTCTTTCAGGGAGGCGACGAGCAGTACTTC

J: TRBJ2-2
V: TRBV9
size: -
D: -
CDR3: CASSVDGIASNTGELFF
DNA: TGTGCCAGCAGCGTTGACGGGATCGCGTCCAACACCGGGGAGCTGTTTTTT

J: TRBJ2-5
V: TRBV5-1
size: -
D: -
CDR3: CASSLDGQETQYF
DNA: TGCGCCAGCAGCTTGGACGGGCAAGAGACCCAGTACTTC

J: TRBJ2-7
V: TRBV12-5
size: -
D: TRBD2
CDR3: CASGLASPRSGRYEQYF
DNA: TGTGCTAGTGGTTTGGCCTCCCCCCGCAGCGGGAGATACGAGCAGTACTTC

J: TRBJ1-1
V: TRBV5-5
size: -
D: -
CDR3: CASSPQGEAFF
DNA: TGTGCCAGCAGCCCCCAGGGTGAAGCTTTCTTT

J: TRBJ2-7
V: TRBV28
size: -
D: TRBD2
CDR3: CASSPTQYRLAGGTYEQYF
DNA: TGTGCCAGCAGCCCCACGCAGTACAGACTAGCGGGGGGGACCTACGAGCAGTACTTC

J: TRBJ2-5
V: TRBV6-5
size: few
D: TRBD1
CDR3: CASSPDRGQKTQYF
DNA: TGTGCCAGCAGTCCGGACAGGGGGCAAAAGACCCAGTACTTC

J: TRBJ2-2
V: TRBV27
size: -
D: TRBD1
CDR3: CASTDRGETGELFF
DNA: TGTGCCAGCACCGACAGGGGCGAAACCGGGGAGCTGTTTTTT

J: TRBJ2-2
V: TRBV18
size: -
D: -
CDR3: CASSPDRLNTGELFF
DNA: TGTGCCAGCTCACCTGACAGGCTGAACACCGGGGAGCTGTTTTTT

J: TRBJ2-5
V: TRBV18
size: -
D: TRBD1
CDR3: CASSPGTGTETQYF
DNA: TGTGCCAGCTCACCGGGGACAGGGACGGAGACCCAGTACTTC

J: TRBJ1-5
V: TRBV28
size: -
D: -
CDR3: CASRALGVSPQHF
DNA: TGTGCCAGCAGGGCCCTGGGCGTCTCGCCCCAGCATTTT

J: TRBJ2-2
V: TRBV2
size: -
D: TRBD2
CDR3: CASSPTSGVNTGELFF
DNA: TGTGCCAGCAGCCCTACTAGCGGGGTTAACACCGGGGAGCTGTTTTTT

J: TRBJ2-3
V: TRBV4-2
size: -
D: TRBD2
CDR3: CASSPRMAGGQYF
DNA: TGTGCCAGCAGCCCACGGATGGCGGGAGGGCAGTATTTT

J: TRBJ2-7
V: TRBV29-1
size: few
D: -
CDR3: CSVVLAGSGRYEQYF
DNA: TGCAGCGTGGTACTCGCAGGGTCTGGTCGGTACGAGCAGTACTTC

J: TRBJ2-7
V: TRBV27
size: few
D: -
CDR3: CASSLAGQGQLYEQYF
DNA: TGTGCCAGCAGTTTAGCGGGGCAGGGACAGCTATACGAGCAGTACTTC

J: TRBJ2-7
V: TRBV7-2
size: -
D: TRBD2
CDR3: CASSSGRGRAYEQYF
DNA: TGTGCCAGCAGCTCCGGGCGCGGGAGGGCTTACGAGCAGTACTTC

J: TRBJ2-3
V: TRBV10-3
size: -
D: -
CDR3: CAIRGVGTDTQYF
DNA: TGTGCCATCAGAGGGGTCGGCACAGATACGCAGTATTTT

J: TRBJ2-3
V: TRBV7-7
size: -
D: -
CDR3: CASSQGWTDTQYF
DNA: TGTGCTAGCAGCCAGGGGTGGACAGATACGCAGTATTTT

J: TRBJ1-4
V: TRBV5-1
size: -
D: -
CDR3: CASSLTVVGEKLFF
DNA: TGCGCCAGCAGCTTGACAGTGGTTGGAGAAAAACTGTTTTTT

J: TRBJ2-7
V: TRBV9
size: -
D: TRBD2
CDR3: CASSSREGGLAEQYF
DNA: TGTGCCAGCAGCTCCCGAGAGGGGGGACTAGCGGAGCAGTACTTC

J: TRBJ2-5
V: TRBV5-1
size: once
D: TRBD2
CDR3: CASSQGLAGIETQYF
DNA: TGCGCCAGCAGCCAAGGACTAGCGGGTATCGAGACCCAGTACTTC

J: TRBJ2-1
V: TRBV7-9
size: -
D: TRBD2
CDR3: CASSFGTSGSSYNEQFF
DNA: TGTGCCAGCAGCTTCGGGACTAGCGGGAGCTCCTACAATGAGCAGTTCTTC

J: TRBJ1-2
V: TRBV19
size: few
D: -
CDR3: CASSIWAEKENGYTF
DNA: TGTGCCAGTAGTATTTGGGCAGAAAAAGAGAATGGCTACACCTTC

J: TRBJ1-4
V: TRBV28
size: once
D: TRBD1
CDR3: CASSLLEDGQGLFF
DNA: TGTGCCAGCAGTTTATTGGAGGACGGACAGGGACTGTTTTTT

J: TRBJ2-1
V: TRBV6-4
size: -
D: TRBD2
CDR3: CASSPGLAGSYNEQFF
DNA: TGTGCCAGCAGTCCCGGACTAGCGGGCTCCTACAATGAGCAGTTCTTC

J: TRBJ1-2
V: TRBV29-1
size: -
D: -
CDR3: CSVGTGGGTLYGYGYTF
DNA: TGCAGCGTTGGGACGGGGGGAGGGACCCTTTACGGCTATGGCTACACCTTC

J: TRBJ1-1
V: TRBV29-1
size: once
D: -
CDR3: CSVETGMNTEAFF
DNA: TGCAGCGTTGAAACAGGGATGAACACTGAAGCTTTCTTT

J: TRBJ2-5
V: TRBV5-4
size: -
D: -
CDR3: CASSHHYQGYQETQYF
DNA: TGTGCCAGCAGCCACCACTATCAGGGTTACCAAGAGACCCAGTACTTC

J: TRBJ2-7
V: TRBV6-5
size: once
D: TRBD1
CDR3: CASTPGTGYEQYF
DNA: TGTGCCAGCACCCCCGGGACAGGGTACGAGCAGTACTTC

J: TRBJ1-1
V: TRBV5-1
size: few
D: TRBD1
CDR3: CASSWTGGNEWGTEAFF
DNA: TGCGCCAGCAGCTGGACAGGGGGCAATGAGTGGGGCACTGAAGCTTTCTTT

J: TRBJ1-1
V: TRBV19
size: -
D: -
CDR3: CASSISLRQPNTEAFF
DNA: TGTGCCAGTAGTATATCGCTGAGACAGCCTAACACTGAAGCTTTCTTT

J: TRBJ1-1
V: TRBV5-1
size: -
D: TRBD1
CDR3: CASSAGTGGTEAFF
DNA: TGCGCCAGCAGCGCCGGGACAGGGGGTACTGAAGCTTTCTTT

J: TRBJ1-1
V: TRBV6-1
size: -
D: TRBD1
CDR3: CASSEDRGDTEAFF
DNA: TGTGCCAGCAGTGAGGACAGGGGTGACACTGAAGCTTTCTTT

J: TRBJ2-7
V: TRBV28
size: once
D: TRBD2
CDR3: CASISTGLAGVGYEQYF
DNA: TGTGCCAGCATCTCTACGGGCCTAGCGGGAGTAGGCTACGAGCAGTACTTC

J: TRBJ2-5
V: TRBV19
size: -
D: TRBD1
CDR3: CASSTTGTGGRETQYF
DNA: TGTGCCAGTAGTACAACCGGGACAGGGGGCAGAGAGACCCAGTACTTC

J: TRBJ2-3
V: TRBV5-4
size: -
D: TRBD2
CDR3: CASSAGLAGASDTQYF
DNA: TGTGCCAGCAGCGCGGGACTAGCGGGAGCTTCAGATACGCAGTATTTT

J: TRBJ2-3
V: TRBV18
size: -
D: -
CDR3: CASSRASADTQYF
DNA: TGTGCCAGCTCACGGGCCTCCGCAGATACGCAGTATTTT

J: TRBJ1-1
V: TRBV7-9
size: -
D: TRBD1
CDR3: CASSADRDEAFF
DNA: TGTGCCAGCAGCGCAGACAGGGATGAAGCTTTCTTT

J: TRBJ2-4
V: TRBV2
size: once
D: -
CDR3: CASRLRQSQARLAKNIQYF
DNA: TGTGCCAGCAGGCTTAGACAGTCACAAGCTCGATTGGCCAAAAACATTCAGTACTTC